This TCR beta chain was identified in a study of blood T cell repertoires in COVID-19. Libraries were prepared by immunoSEQ multiplex PCR; TCRdb keeps only in-frame clonotypes and omits some of them. The sample has 250,000 to 300,000 clones, 80% to 90% seen once. In this sample, this clone turned up once. The V gene's germline CDR1 is SGHRS and CDR2 YFSETQ. V lost 3 bases, J lost 8 bases, and 12 bases lay in between. The CDR3 has 13 residues. What was sequenced was PBMCs or T cells enriched from blood (not recorded which). The rearrangement links TRBV5-1 to TRBJ2-1; D possibly corresponds to TRBD1 (6 bases). The sequence was collected from a woman aged 45-65 years who had recovered from COVID-19. The CDR3 coding sequence is TGCGCCAGCAGCTACAGGGATCCCGATGAGCAGTTCTTC. Its translation: CASSYRDPDEQFF.